This TCR beta chain came from a study of blood T cell repertoires in COVID-19. Per the study methods: Amplifying reference gene primers gave estimates of nucleated cell counts. Only in-frame clones appear in the TCRdb table, and some are missing; sequencing was by immunoSEQ multiplex PCR. That table supplies the V and J calls and clone size; D and trimming were determined from the DNA. The sample lists about 66,000 clones; nearly 90% were seen once. V shed 8 bases, J shed 0 bases, and the junction held 8 bases outside the gene matches. The CDR3 sequence is 15 residues long. Germline lookup yields CDR1 MNHEY and CDR2 SVGAGI.

The receptor was isolated from a man in his 60s with acute or convalescent COVID-19. The sequenced sample was peripheral blood. V usage is TRBV6-5 and J usage is TRBJ1-1; 8 positions agree with TRBD1. CDR3 region: CASFRTGTLNTEAFF. The CDR3 region has the DNA TGTGCCAGCTTTAGGACAGGGACCTTGAACACTGAAGCTTTCTTT.